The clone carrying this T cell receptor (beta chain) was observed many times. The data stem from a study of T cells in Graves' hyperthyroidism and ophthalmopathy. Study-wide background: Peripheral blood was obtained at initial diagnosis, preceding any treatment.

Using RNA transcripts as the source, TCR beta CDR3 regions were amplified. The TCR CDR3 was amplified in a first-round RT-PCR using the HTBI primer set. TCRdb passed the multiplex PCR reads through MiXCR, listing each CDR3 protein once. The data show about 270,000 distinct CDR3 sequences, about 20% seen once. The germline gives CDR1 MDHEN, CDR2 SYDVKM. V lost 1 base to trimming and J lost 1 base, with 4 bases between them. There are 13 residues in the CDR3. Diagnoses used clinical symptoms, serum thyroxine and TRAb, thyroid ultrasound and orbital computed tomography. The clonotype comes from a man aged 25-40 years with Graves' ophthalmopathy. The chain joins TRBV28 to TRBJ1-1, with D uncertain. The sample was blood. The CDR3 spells CASSLFENTEAFF. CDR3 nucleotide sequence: TGTGCCAGCAGTTTATTTGAGAACACTGAAGCTTTCTTT.